This TCR beta chain was profiled in a study of T cells in Graves' hyperthyroidism and ophthalmopathy. In the study overall: Before any treatment, at initial diagnosis, peripheral blood was collected. Study-wide results and limits: Within blood appeared most thyroid clonotypes that had expanded above 0.001. Progression to ophthalmopathy was predicted a median of roughly 6.6 months early. By a 13 V-J model, ophthalmopathy was set apart from stable hyperthyroidism.

The CDR3 spans 15 residues. V was clipped by 5 bases and J by 3 bases, with 16 bases between them. CDR1 is LNHDA, CDR2 SQIVND, per germline (reference sequence). TCR beta CDR3 regions were amplified from RNA transcripts. First-round RT-PCR targeting the TCR CDR3 was performed with the HTBI primer set. TCRdb re-derived calls from the multiplex PCR reads in MiXCR, one entry per CDR3 protein. Of around 800,000 distinct CDR3 sequences in the sample, roughly 37% were seen once. This clonotype was seen repeatedly, ten times or more. Its antigen remains unidentified. This chain joins TRBV19 and TRBJ1-1; no firm D call. Material for sequencing was blood. The TCR comes from a young man with Graves' hyperthyroidism. This CDR3 reads CASSVVGVSYTEAFF. CDR3 bases: TGTGCCAGTAGTGTCGTCGGTGTGAGTTACACTGAAGCTTTCTTT.